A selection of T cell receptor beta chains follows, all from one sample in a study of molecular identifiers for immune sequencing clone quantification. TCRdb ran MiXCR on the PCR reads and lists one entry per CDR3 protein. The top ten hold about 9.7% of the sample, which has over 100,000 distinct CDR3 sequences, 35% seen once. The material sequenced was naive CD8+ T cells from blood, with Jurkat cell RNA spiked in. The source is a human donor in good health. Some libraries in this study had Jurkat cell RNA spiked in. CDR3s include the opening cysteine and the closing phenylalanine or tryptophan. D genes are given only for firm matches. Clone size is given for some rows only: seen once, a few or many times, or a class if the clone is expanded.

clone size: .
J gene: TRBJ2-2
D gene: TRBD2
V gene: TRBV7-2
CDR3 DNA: TGTGCCAGCAGCCCTAGCGGGGAAGACGGGGAGCTGTTTTTT
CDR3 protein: CASSPSGEDGELFF

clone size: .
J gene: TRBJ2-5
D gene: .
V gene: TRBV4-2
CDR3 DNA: TGTGCCAGCAGCCAAGGCAGCCAAGAGACCCAGTACTTC
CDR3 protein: CASSQGSQETQYF

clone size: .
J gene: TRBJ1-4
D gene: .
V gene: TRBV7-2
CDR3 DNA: TGTGCCAGCAGCTTAGTTTGGTGGTCAACTAATGAAAAACTGTTTTTT
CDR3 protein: CASSLVWWSTNEKLFF

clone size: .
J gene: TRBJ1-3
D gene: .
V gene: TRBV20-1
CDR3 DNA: TGCAGTGCCGACGGACAGTCGGTAGACACCATATATTTT
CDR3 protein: CSADGQSVDTIYF

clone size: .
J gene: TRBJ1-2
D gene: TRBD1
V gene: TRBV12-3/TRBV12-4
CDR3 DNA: TGTGCCAGCGGACAGGGGGGATGGGGCTACACCTTC
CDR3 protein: CASGQGGWGYTF

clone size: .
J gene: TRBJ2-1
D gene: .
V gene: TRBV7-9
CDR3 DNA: TGTGCCAGCACCTATTCATCTTCGGAGCAGTTCTTC
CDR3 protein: CASTYSSSEQFF

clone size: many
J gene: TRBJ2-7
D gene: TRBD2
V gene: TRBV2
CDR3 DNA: TGTGCCAGCAGCCTCCCCGGGGGGAGTGAGCAGTACTTC
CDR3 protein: CASSLPGGSEQYF

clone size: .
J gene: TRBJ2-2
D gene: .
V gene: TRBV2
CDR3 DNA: TGTGCCAGCAAGGCGGGCGTAGCGAACACCGGGGAGCTGTTTTTT
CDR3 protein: CASKAGVANTGELFF

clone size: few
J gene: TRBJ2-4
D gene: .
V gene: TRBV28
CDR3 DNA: TGTGCCAGCAGTTACCAGCTCCTAGCCAAAAACATTCAGTACTTC
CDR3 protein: CASSYQLLAKNIQYF

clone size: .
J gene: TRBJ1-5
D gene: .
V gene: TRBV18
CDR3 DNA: TGTGCCAGCTCACCAGCCCCCCCGATCAATCAGCCCCAGCATTTT
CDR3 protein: CASSPAPPINQPQHF

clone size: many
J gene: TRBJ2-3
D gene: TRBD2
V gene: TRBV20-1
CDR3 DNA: TGCAGTGCTATACTAGCGGGAGAGGCAGATACGCAGTATTTT
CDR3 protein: CSAILAGEADTQYF

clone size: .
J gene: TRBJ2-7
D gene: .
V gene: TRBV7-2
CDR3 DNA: TGTGCCAGCAGCCCGACCCCTTTAGACACCTACGAGCAGTACTTC
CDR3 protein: CASSPTPLDTYEQYF

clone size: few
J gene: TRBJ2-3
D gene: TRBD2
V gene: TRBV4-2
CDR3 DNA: TGTGCCAGCAGCCAAGTGAGTCTAGCGGGAGGCCCCGCAGATACGCAGTATTTT
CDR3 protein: CASSQVSLAGGPADTQYF

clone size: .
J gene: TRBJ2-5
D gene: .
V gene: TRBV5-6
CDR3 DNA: TGTGCCAGCAACGGAGGGGGCTTAGAGTCCCAGTACTTC
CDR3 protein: CASNGGGLESQYF

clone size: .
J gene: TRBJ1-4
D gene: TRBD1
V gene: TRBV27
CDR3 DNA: TGTGCCAGCAAGACAGGGTATGAAAAACTGTTTTTT
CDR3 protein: CASKTGYEKLFF

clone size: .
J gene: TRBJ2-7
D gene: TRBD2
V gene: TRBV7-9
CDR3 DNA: TGTGCCAGCAGCGTTAGCGGGGGAAGCTCCTACGAGCAGTACTTC
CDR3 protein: CASSVSGGSSYEQYF

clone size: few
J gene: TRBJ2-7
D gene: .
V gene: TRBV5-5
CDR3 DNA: TGTGCCAGCAGCTTCGAAGGGGCCACCTACGAGCAGTACTTC
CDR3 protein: CASSFEGATYEQYF

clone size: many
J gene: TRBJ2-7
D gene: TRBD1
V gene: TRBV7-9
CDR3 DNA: TGTGCCAGCAGCTTAGTAGGGGGCCACGAGCAGTACTTC
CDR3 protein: CASSLVGGHEQYF

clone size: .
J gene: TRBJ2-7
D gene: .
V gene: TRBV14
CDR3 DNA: TGTGCCAGCAGCCAAGGGACAGTGAGAGTCTTC
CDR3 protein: CASSQGTVRVF

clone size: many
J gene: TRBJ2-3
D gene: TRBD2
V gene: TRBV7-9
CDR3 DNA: TGTGCCATCGGTCGGACTAGCTATAGCACAGATACGCAGTATTTT
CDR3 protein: CAIGRTSYSTDTQYF

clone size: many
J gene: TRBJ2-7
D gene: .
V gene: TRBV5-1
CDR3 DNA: TGCGCCAGCAGCTTGGCCTTAGGAGGCGAGCAGTACTTC
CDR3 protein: CASSLALGGEQYF

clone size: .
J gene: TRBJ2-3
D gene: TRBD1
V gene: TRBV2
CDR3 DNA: TGTGCCAGCAGGGCGACAGGGTTAGATACGCAGTATTTT
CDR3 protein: CASRATGLDTQYF

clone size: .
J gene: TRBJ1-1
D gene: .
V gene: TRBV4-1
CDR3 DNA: TGCGCCAGCAGCCAAGCCGAGACTGAGGGGGGCACTGAAGCTTTCTTT
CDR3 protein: CASSQAETEGGTEAFF

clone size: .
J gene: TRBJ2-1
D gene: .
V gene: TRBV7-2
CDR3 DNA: TGTGCCAGCAGCTCACTCAACAATGAGCAGTTCTTC
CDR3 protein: CASSSLNNEQFF

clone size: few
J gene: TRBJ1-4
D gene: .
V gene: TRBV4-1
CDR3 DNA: TGCGCCAGCAGCCAGCTCTTGAGCTCAACTAATGAAAAACTGTTTTTT
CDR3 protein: CASSQLLSSTNEKLFF

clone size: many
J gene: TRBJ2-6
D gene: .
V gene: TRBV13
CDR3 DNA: TGTGCCAGCAGCTTAGGCCACAGGGTCTCTGGGGCCAACGTCCTGACTTTC
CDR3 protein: CASSLGHRVSGANVLTF

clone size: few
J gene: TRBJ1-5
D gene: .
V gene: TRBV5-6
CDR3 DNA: TGTGCCAGCAGCCCCAGGGGTGTCGGTCAGCCCCAGCATTTT
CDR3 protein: CASSPRGVGQPQHF

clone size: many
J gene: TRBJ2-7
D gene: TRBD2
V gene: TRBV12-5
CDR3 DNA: TGTGCTAGTGCCCTTTCTCCCGGGCGGGAGTTTAATAAGCAGTACTTC
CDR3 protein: CASALSPGREFNKQYF

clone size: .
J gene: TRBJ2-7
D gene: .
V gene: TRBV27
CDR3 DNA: TGTGCCAGCAGTTTCGGTAGCGGACCCTACGAGCAGTACTTC
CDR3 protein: CASSFGSGPYEQYF

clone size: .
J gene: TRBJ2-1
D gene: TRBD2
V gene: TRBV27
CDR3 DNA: TGTGCCAGCAGTTACGATAGCGGGGGGCCCCGTAAAGAGCAGTTCTTC
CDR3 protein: CASSYDSGGPRKEQFF

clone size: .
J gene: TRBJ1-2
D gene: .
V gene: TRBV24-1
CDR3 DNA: TGTACCACCAGTGATCCCCGAATCTATGGCTACACCTTC
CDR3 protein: CTTSDPRIYGYTF

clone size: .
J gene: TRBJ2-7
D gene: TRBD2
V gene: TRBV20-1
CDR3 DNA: TGCAGTGCTAGAGGAGCTAGCGGAACCTACGAGCAGTACTTC
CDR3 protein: CSARGASGTYEQYF

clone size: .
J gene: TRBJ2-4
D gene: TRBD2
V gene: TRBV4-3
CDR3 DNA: TGCGCCAGCAGCCCCTCCGGGACTAGCGGTTTTCAGATGGCAAACATTCAGTACTTC
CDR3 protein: CASSPSGTSGFQMANIQYF

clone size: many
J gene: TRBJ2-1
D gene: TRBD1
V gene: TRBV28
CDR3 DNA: TGTGCCAGCAGTCACCTCGCCGGGACAGCTAATGAGCAGTTCTTC
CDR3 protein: CASSHLAGTANEQFF

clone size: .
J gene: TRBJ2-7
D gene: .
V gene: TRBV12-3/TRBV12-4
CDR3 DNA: TGTGCCAGCAGTTTTAGGTTGAGCGAGCAGTACTTC
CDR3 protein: CASSFRLSEQYF

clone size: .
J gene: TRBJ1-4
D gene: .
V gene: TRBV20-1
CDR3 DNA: TGCAGTGCCATTGACAGTTACGAGTATGCAAAACTGTTTTTT
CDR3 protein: CSAIDSYEYAKLFF

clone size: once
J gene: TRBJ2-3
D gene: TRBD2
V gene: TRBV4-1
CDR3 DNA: TGCGCCAGCAGCCATGAACCCCTAGCGGGAGTCGCAGATACGCAGTATTTT
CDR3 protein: CASSHEPLAGVADTQYF

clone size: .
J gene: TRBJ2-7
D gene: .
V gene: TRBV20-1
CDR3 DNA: TGCAGAGCACCGGGACCGCACTACGAGCAGTACTTC
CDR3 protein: CRAPGPHYEQYF

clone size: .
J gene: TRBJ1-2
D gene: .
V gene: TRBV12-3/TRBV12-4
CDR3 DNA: TGTGCCAGCAGTTTAGATTACGACCCTGCCTCCCATGGCTACACCTTC
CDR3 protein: CASSLDYDPASHGYTF

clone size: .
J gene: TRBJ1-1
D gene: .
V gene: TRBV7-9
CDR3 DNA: TGTGCCAGCAGCGACGGACTGACGGGGAACTTAAAGGCTTTCTTT
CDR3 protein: CASSDGLTGNLKAFF

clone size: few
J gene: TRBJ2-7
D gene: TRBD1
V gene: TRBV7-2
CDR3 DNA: TGTGCCAGCAGCCGTGACAGGGGAGGTGGGTACGAGCAGTACTTC
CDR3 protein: CASSRDRGGGYEQYF

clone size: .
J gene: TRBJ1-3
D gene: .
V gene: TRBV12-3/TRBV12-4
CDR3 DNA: TGTGCCAGCAGTACAGGGCCCGGATTAGAGGTTGGAAACACCATATATTTT
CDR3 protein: CASSTGPGLEVGNTIYF